The 27 T cell receptor beta chains reported below all come from one sample, sequenced in a study of CD8+ T cells in alopecia areata listed by TCRdb under 2018. The protocol used for the library was the immunoSEQ multiplex PCR assay. RNA was extracted from all samples and reverse transcribed into cDNA, which served as template for TCR sequencing. What TCRdb holds here is the immuneACCESS table cut down to in-frame rearrangements. Part of the clones is not present; checked against another copy, under half of the missing clones reflect an unresolved V gene, and the others are unexplained. This sample gives some 120,000 clones in total; 45% to 60% of them show up just once. The ten largest account for 3.5% to 5% of the sample. In light of the paper, this sample's time point label describes: baseline before oral tofacitinib. The sequenced sample was CD4+ T cells sorted from blood, obtained at week 0. These receptors all stem from a human donor with alopecia areata.

The J gene is TRBJ2-3, the V gene TRBV15; D uncertain. Germline CDR1 and CDR2: LNHNV and YYDKDF (reference sequence). Trimming pared 4 bases from V and 0 bases from J, leaving 14 bases between. The CDR3 contains 16 residues. The CDR3 reads CATSIWAVASTDTQYF. The CDR3 nucleotides read TGTGCCACCAGCATTTGGGCGGTAGCTAGCACAGATACGCAGTATTTT.

J is TRBJ2-7 and V is TRBV19, with 12 bases that match TRBD2. The CDR3 loop spans 14 amino acids. Germline loops: CDR1 LNHDA, CDR2 SQIVND (reference sequence). The J segment lost 3 bases and the V segment lost 3 bases, leaving 0 bases of the junction unmatched. The DNA of the CDR3 is TGTGCCAGTAGTATGGGACTAGCGGGCTACGAGCAGTACTTC. Protein: CASSMGLAGYEQYF.

This clone was seen more than once but under ten times. This chain joins TRBV27 and TRBJ2-5; the D gene could be TRBD1 or TRBD2 (5 bases each). The CDR3 length is 15 residues. The V end lost 5 bases, the J end lost 2 bases, and 15 bases lay between the germline ends. Germline V CDR1 and CDR2: MNHEY, SMNVEV (reference sequence). For the CDR3, the DNA is TGTGCCAGCAGTGCCCGAGGGACGGGGCAAGAGACCCAGTACTTC. It translates to CASSARGTGQETQYF.

This clone was seen only a few times. The genes are TRBV30 and TRBJ2-2; D is undetermined. The CDR3 length is 11 residues. V lost 3 bases and J lost 10, with 9 bases in between. In germline, CDR1 is GTSNPN, CDR2 SVGIG (reference sequence). The DNA of the CDR3 is TGTGCCTGGAGACAGCGTACGGAGCTGTTTTTT. Protein: CAWRQRTELFF.

The rearrangement joins TRBV5-1 to TRBJ2-7, with unresolved D. CDR1 and CDR2 (germline): SGHRS, YFSETQ. The CDR3 spans 15 residues. V gave up 4 bases and J gave up 5 bases, with 19 bases separating them. CDR3 bases: TGCGCCAGCAGCCGCACAGTGCCCGGTATCGACGAGCAGTACTTC. Its protein is CASSRTVPGIDEQYF.

V gene TRBV7-2 combines with J gene TRBJ2-1, with TRBD2 matching over 9 bases. J was trimmed by 0 bases and V by 6 bases; bases with no gene match: 6. Germline assignment: CDR1 SGHTA and CDR2 FQGNSA. CDR3 length: 16 amino acids. The CDR3 bases are TGTGCCAGCAGATTTCATAGCGGGAGCTCCTACAATGAGCAGTTCTTC. It specifies CASRFHSGSSYNEQFF.

V usage is TRBV10-3 and J usage is TRBJ1-1; weak D call: TRBD1 (5 bases). The V end was cut by 5 bases, the J end by 1 base, with 11 bases between. Germline V lookup: CDR1 ENHRY, CDR2 SYGVKD. The CDR3 is made up of 14 amino acids. CDR3 sequence: CAISNQGGNTEAFF. For the CDR3, the DNA is TGTGCCATCAGTAATCAGGGAGGGAACACTGAAGCTTTCTTT.

This clone qualifies as medium-sized. The rearrangement links TRBV7-9 to TRBJ2-1; TRBD2 agrees at 11 bases. The germline V gene encodes CDR1 SEHNR and CDR2 FQNEAQ (reference sequence). Trimming at V came to 0 bases and at J to 3 bases, leaving 1 base not matched to a gene. CDR3 length equals 16 residues. The CDR3 is CASSLATSGIYNEQFF. The CDR3 nucleotides are TGTGCCAGCAGCTTAGCGACTAGCGGGATCTACAATGAGCAGTTCTTC.

This chain connects TRBV19 to TRBJ2-5; D gene uncertain. The CDR3 contains 15 residues. V was cut by 6 bases and J by 4 bases, with 18 bases left in between. The germline V gene has CDR1 LNHDA and CDR2 SQIVND (reference sequence). CDR3 in amino acids: CASSSPPAIGETQYF. The CDR3 region has the DNA TGTGCCAGTAGCTCGCCTCCCGCGATCGGAGAGACCCAGTACTTC. The complete variable domain, with remaining parts taken from reference TRBV19 and TRBJ2-5, reads DGGITQSPKYLFRKEGQNVTLSCEQNLNHDAMYWYRQDPGQGLRLIYYSQIVNDFQKGDIAEGYSVSREKKESFPLTVTSAQKNPTAFYLCASSSPPAIGETQYFGPGTRLLVL.

This clone has only a few counts. This rearrangement joins TRBV29-1 to TRBJ2-7; 8 bases align to TRBD1. The J segment lost 2 bases and the V segment lost 7 bases, leaving 7 bases of the junction unmatched. CDR1 SQVTM and CDR2 ANQGSEA come from the germline V gene. This CDR3 has 13 residues. Here the CDR3 reads CSGSRGPTYEQYF. The CDR3 nucleotides read TGCAGCGGGAGCAGGGGGCCGACCTACGAGCAGTACTTC.

This clone was seen only once. This rearrangement joins TRBV5-1 to TRBJ1-2; the D is unclear. The CDR3 is 16 residues long. Germline values: CDR1 SGHRS, CDR2 YFSETQ. The V end lost 4 bases, the J end lost 0 bases, and 16 bases lay between the germline ends. In DNA, the CDR3 is TGCGCCAGCAGCCCTATGTCGAGTACTACTAACTATGGCTACACCTTC. Encoded protein: CASSPMSSTTNYGYTF.

This clone was picked up a small number of times. The gene calls are TRBV7-2 and TRBJ2-3, with 9 bases identical to TRBD2. Germline V gene sequence: CDR1 SGHTA, CDR2 FQGNSA. This CDR3 contains 15 residues. V trimming: 0 bases; J trimming: 3 bases; junction bases outside the gene matches: 1. CDR3 amino acids: CASSLAGLATDTQYF. CDR3 nucleotides: TGTGCCAGCAGCTTAGCGGGACTAGCAACAGATACGCAGTATTTT.

The sample holds a few counts of this clone. The V gene is TRBV7-2, the J gene TRBJ2-5; TRBD2 agrees at 7 bases. J lost 2 bases, V lost 3 bases, and 0 bases had no gene match. Germline assignment: CDR1 SGHTA and CDR2 FQGNSA. This CDR3 is 13 amino acids long. CDR3 in amino acids: CASSFSGQETQYF. For the CDR3, the DNA is TGTGCCAGCAGCTTTAGCGGGCAAGAGACCCAGTACTTC.

This chain joins TRBV4-3 and TRBJ2-5, with D tentatively TRBD2 (6 bases). CDR3 length equals 15 residues. CDR1 is LGHNA, CDR2 YSLEER, per germline. The V and J ends lost 0 bases and 5 bases respectively, with 13 bases between them. The CDR3 is CASSQDYGGLETQYF. The CDR3 DNA reads TGCGCCAGCAGCCAAGATTACGGGGGTTTGGAGACCCAGTACTTC.

The chain combines TRBV5-4 with TRBJ2-3, with 7 positions matching TRBD2. CDR1 and CDR2 (germline): SGHNT, YYREEE (reference sequence). This CDR3 is 16 amino acids long. Trimming took 0 bases from V and 2 from J; bases not matched to a gene: 6. The CDR3 protein is CASSLGLAVLTDTQYF. DNA for the CDR3: TGTGCCAGCAGCTTGGGCCTAGCGGTGCTCACAGATACGCAGTATTTT.

The chain employs TRBV7-2 and TRBJ1-5, with D unclear. Germline V lookup: CDR1 SGHTA, CDR2 FQGNSA. This CDR3 spans 13 amino acids. Deletions cut 1 base from V and 5 bases from J, with 6 bases between. This CDR3 reads CASSLGPDQPQHF. The CDR3 nucleotides are TGTGCCAGCAGCTTAGGCCCCGATCAGCCCCAGCATTTT. Full variable domain (missing parts from reference TRBV7-2 and TRBJ1-5): GAGVSQSPSNKVTEKGKDVELRCDPISGHTALYWYRQSLGQGLEFLIYFQGNSAPDKSGLPSDRFSAERTGGSVSTLTIQRTQQEDSAVYLCASSLGPDQPQHFGDGTRLSIL.

This sequence joins TRBV6-1 and TRBJ2-2; no clear D gene. Trimming removed 4 bases from V and 4 bases from J, with 10 bases in between. This CDR3 is built from 14 residues. CDR1 and CDR2 from the germline V gene are MNHNS and SASEGT. The CDR3 coding sequence is TGTGCCAGCAGTGCAGCAGGAATCACCGGGGAGCTGTTTTTT. Translated, it gives CASSAAGITGELFF.

The J gene is TRBJ2-5, the V gene TRBV7-2; D is uncertain. The CDR3 extends over 14 amino acids. Germline values: CDR1 SGHTA, CDR2 FQGNSA. V was cut by 0 bases and J by 2 bases, with 7 bases left in between. The CDR3 region is CASSLAREQETQYF. Written as DNA, the CDR3 is TGTGCCAGCAGCTTAGCCCGTGAACAAGAGACCCAGTACTTC.

The chain employs TRBV2 and TRBJ1-1; D not resolved. Trimming pared 0 bases from V and 5 bases from J, leaving 16 bases between. CDR3 length: 16 amino acids. Per the germline V gene, CDR1 is SNHLY and CDR2 is FYNNEI. The CDR3 is CASSEAWFRGDTEAFF. The DNA for the CDR3 is TGTGCCAGCAGTGAAGCGTGGTTCCGCGGCGATACTGAAGCTTTCTTT.

There are a few counts of this clone. The chain couples TRBV11-2 to TRBJ1-5; no reliable D call. The CDR3 totals 13 residues. V lost 5 bases, J lost 3 bases, and 8 bases lay in between. CDR1 is SGHAT and CDR2 is FQNNGV in the germline V gene. CDR3 DNA sequence: TGTGCCAGCAGCGCAGACCTCAATCAGCCCCAGCATTTT. This sequence encodes CASSADLNQPQHF.

The CDR3 bases are TGCGCCAGCTCCTACCCGGCGGGGGCTGCTGGCTACACCTTC. This codes for CASSYPAGAAGYTF. The V gene is TRBV4-1, the J gene TRBJ1-2; perhaps TRBD1 as D (6 bases). The CDR3 consists of 14 residues. The V end lost 8 bases, the J end lost 7 bases, and 20 bases lay between the germline ends. In germline, CDR1 is MGHRA, CDR2 YSYEKL.

V gene TRBV7-7 combines with J gene TRBJ2-3; D tentatively reads TRBD1 or TRBD2 (6 bases each). V lost 5 bases, J lost 1 base, and 13 bases lay in between. The CDR3 totals 15 residues. Germline V gives CDR1 SSHAT, CDR2 FNYEAQ (reference sequence). The DNA of the CDR3 is TGTGCCAGCAGCCCTGGAGGGGGAGGCACAGATACGCAGTATTTT. It is translated as CASSPGGGGTDTQYF.

The rearrangement joins TRBV5-1 to TRBJ1-4; no firm D call. Germline-derived CDR1 and CDR2 are SGHRS and YFSETQ. V gave up 1 base and J gave up 7 bases, with 8 bases separating them. The CDR3 has 13 residues. The CDR3 DNA reads TGCGCCAGCAGCTTGCCCGGGAGTGAAAAACTGTTTTTT. Encoded protein: CASSLPGSEKLFF.

The V and J genes are TRBV7-2 and TRBJ1-5; 11 bases align to TRBD1. The CDR3 contains 16 residues. Trimming cost V 2 bases and J 4 bases; bases outside gene matches: 4. Germline loops: CDR1 SGHTA, CDR2 FQGNSA. The CDR3 loop reads CASSLLRDRGNQPQHF. The CDR3 bases are TGTGCCAGCAGCTTACTCCGGGACAGGGGGAATCAGCCCCAGCATTTT. Variable domain in full (rest from reference TRBV7-2 and TRBJ1-5): GAGVSQSPSNKVTEKGKDVELRCDPISGHTALYWYRQSLGQGLEFLIYFQGNSAPDKSGLPSDRFSAERTGGSVSTLTIQRTQQEDSAVYLCASSLLRDRGNQPQHFGDGTRLSIL.

This clone showed up just once. Written as DNA, the CDR3 is TGTGCCTGCAGAGTATTCTATGGCTACACCTTC. Translated, it gives CACRVFYGYTF. The rearrangement joins TRBV30 to TRBJ1-2; D gene uncertain. V lost 6 bases and J 4 bases, leaving 9 bases between the germline ends. The CDR3 runs 11 residues. Germline lookup yields CDR1 GTSNPN and CDR2 SVGIG (reference sequence). Together with reference TRBV30 and TRBJ1-2, the CDR3 gives the full variable domain: SQTIHQWPATLVQPVGSPLSLECTVEGTSNPNLYWYRQAAGRGLQLLFYSVGIGQISSEVPQNLSASRPQDRQFILSSKKLLLSDSGFYLCACRVFYGYTFGSGTRLTVV.

This clone has more than one count but fewer than ten. The genes are TRBV7-2 and TRBJ2-6; maybe TRBD2 (6 bases). This CDR3 region has 18 residues. With 4 bases removed from V and 0 bases from J, the gap between germline ends came to 16 bases. Germline CDR1 reads SGHTA; CDR2 reads FQGNSA. The CDR3 here is CASSSRTRGSSGANVLTF. CDR3 nucleotide sequence: TGTGCCAGCAGCTCAAGAACGCGGGGCAGCTCTGGGGCCAACGTCCTGACTTTC.

There are a few counts of this clone. The chain links TRBV2 to TRBJ1-5, with unresolved D. The CDR3 runs to 14 residues. Germline assignment: CDR1 SNHLY and CDR2 FYNNEI. The V and J ends lost 6 bases and 4 bases respectively, with 13 bases between them. The CDR3 DNA is TGTGCCAGCAGCGCGTCGAACAAGAATCAGCCCCAGCATTTT. Encoded protein: CASSASNKNQPQHF. The whole variable domain, filled in from reference TRBV2 and TRBJ1-5, reads EPEVTQTPSHQVTQMGQEVILRCVPISNHLYFYWYRQILGQKVEFLVSFYNNEISEKSEIFDDQFSVERPDGSNFTLKIRSTKLEDSAMYFCASSASNKNQPQHFGDGTRLSIL.